The TCR beta chain under discussion was sequenced for a study of early T cells in non-severe SARS-CoV-2 infection. Background on the study: With bulk RNA from unsorted whole blood as input, sequencing yielded unpaired chains. Study-wide findings and caveats: VDJdb matching skewed toward anti-spike CD8 responses, missing private and CD4 specificities.

This clonotype was recorded many times. No antigen is known for it. The CDR3 runs 17 residues. J lost 4 bases, V lost 7 bases, and 12 bases had no gene match. Germline CDR1 reads LNHDA; CDR2 reads SQIVND (reference sequence). Unique molecular identifier tags were affixed to discrete cDNA molecules. One entry per CDR3 protein results from TCRdb running MiXCR on the 5' RACE reads. The sample consists of more than 65,000 distinct CDR3 sequences, 13% of them appearing once. Sequenced: whole blood. The J gene is TRBJ2-2, the V gene TRBV19; 10 bases match TRBD2. This TCR came from an adult who was a healthcare worker with PCR-confirmed SARS-CoV-2 infection or an uninfected control (not recorded which). CDR3 DNA: TGTGCCAGTAATCGAGCGGGGGGGCTTTTGGCCACCGGGGAGCTGTTTTTT. This sequence encodes CASNRAGGLLATGELFF. The variable domain in full, with the rest retrieved from reference TRBV19 and TRBJ2-2, is DGGITQSPKYLFRKEGQNVTLSCEQNLNHDAMYWYRQDPGQGLRLIYYSQIVNDFQKGDIAEGYSVSREKKESFPLTVTSAQKNPTAFYLCASNRAGGLLATGELFFGEGSRLTVL.